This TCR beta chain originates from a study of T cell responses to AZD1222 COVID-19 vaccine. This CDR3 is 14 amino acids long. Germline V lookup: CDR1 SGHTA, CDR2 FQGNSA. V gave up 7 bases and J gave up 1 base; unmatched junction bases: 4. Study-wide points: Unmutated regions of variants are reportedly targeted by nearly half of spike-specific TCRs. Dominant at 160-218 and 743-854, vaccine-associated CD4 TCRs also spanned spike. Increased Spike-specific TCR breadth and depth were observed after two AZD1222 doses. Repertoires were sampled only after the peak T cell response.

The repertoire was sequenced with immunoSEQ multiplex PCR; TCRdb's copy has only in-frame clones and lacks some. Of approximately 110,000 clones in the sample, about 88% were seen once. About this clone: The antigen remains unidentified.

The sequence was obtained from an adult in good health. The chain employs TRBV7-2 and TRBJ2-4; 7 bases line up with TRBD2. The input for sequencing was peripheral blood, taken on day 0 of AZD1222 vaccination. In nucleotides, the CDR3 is TGTGCCAGCACCGTGGGGGGGGCCAAAAACATTCAGTACTTC. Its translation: CASTVGGAKNIQYF. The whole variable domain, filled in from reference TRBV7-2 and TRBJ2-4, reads GAGVSQSPSNKVTEKGKDVELRCDPISGHTALYWYRQSLGQGLEFLIYFQGNSAPDKSGLPSDRFSAERTGGSVSTLTIQRTQQEDSAVYLCASTVGGAKNIQYFGAGTRLSVL.